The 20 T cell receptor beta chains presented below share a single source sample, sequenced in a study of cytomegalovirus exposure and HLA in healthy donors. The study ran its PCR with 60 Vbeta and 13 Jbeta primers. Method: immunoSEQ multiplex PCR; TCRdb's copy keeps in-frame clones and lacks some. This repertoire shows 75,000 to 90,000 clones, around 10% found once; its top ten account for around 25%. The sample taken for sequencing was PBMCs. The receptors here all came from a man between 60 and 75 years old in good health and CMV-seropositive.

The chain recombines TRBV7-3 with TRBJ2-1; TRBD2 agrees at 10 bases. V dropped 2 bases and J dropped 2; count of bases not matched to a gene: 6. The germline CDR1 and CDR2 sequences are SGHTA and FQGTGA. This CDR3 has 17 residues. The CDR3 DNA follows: TGTGCCAGCAGCTTAGGTAGGGGGACTAGCGCCTACAATGAGCAGTTCTTC. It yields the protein CASSLGRGTSAYNEQFF.

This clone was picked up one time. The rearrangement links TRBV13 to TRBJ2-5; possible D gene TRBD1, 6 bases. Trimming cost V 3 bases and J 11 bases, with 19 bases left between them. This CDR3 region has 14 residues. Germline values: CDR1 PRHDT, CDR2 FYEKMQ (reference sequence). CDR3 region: CASSLEGGSEEQYF. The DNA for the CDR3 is TGTGCCAGCAGCTTGGAAGGGGGTAGTGAGGAGCAGTACTTC.

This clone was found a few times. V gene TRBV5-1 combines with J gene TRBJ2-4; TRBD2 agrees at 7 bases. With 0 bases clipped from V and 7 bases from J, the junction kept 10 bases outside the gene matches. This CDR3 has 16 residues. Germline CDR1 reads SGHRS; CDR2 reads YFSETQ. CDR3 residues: CASSLDGLSGANIQYF. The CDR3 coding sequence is TGCGCCAGCAGCTTGGACGGGTTGAGCGGGGCGAACATTCAGTACTTC.

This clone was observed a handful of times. The CDR3 spells CASSYLNTGELFF. CDR3 bases: TGCGCCAGCAGCTACTTAAACACCGGGGAGCTGTTTTTT. This rearrangement joins TRBV4-1 to TRBJ2-2, with D unclear. Trimming took off 5 bases at V and 2 bases at J, with 6 bases between the two ends. There are 13 residues in the CDR3. Germline CDR1 MGHRA, CDR2 YSYEKL.

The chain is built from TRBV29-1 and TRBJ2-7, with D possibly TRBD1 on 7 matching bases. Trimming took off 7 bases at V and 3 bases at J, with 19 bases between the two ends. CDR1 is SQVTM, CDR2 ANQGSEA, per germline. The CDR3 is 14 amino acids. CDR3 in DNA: TGCAGCGCTTCATCCGGAGGGGGCGTCTACGAGCAGTACGTC. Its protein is CSASSGGGVYEQYV.

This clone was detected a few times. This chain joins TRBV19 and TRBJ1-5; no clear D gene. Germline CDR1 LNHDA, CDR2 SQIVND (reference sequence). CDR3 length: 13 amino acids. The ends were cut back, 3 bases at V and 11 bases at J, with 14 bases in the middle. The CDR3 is CASSIGPDAAQHF. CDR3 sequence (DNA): TGTGCCAGTAGTATTGGGCCAGATGCAGCCCAGCATTTT. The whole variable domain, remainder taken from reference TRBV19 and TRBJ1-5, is DGGITQSPKYLFRKEGQNVTLSCEQNLNHDAMYWYRQDPGQGLRLIYYSQIVNDFQKGDIAEGYSVSREKKESFPLTVTSAQKNPTAFYLCASSIGPDAAQHFGDGTRLSIL.

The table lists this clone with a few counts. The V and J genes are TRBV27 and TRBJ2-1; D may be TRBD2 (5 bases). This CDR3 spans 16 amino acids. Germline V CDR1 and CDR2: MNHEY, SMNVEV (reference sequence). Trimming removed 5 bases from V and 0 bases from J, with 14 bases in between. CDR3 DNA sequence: TGTGCCAGCAGTACTTCCGACGGGATCTCCTACAATGAGCAGTTCTTC. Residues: CASSTSDGISYNEQFF.

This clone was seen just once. CDR3 DNA: TGTGCCAGTAGTTTACGACAGGGAAGCTACGAGCAGTACTTC. This encodes CASSLRQGSYEQYF. The J gene is TRBJ2-7, the V gene TRBV19, with 7 bases lining up with TRBD1. The germline V gene has CDR1 LNHDA and CDR2 SQIVND (reference sequence). V trimming: 5 bases; J trimming: 3 bases; junction bases outside the gene matches: 7. The CDR3 has 14 amino acids.

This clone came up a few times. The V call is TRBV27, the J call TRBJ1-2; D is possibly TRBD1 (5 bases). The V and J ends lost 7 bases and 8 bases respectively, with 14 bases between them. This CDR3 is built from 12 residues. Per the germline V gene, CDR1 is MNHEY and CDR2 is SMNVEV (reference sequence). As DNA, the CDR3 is TGTGCCAGCAATTCCCCCGGGGGGGGCTACACCTTC. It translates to CASNSPGGGYTF.

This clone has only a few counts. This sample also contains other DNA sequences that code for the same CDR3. The CDR3 protein is CASKPNPLTGEQQYF. The DNA of the CDR3 is TGTGCCAGCAAACCCAACCCTCTGACAGGCGAGCAGCAGTATTTT. V usage is TRBV6-1 and J usage is TRBJ2-3; D is perhaps TRBD1 (6 bases). Between the trimmed V and J ends, which lost 7 bases and 11 bases, there was a span of 25 bases. The V gene's germline CDR1 is MNHNS and CDR2 SASEGT. The CDR3 is made up of 15 amino acids.

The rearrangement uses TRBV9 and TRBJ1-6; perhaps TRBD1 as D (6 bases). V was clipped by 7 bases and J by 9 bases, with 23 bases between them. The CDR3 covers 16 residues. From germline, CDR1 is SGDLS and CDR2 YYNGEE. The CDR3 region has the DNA TGTGCCAGCGGACCCTCCCCCGGGACAATACTTTCACCCCTCCACTTT. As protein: CASGPSPGTILSPLHF.

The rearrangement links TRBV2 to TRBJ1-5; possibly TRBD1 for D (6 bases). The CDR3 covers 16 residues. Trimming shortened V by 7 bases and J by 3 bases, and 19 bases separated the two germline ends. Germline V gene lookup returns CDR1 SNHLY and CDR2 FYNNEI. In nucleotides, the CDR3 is TGTGCCAGCATGGGGGCAGGGGATTTCGTCAATCAGCCCCAGCATTTT. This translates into CASMGAGDFVNQPQHF. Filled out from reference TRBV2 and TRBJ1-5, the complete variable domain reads EPEVTQTPSHQVTQMGQEVILRCVPISNHLYFYWYRQILGQKVEFLVSFYNNEISEKSEIFDDQFSVERPDGSNFTLKIRSTKLEDSAMYFCASMGAGDFVNQPQHFGDGTRLSIL.

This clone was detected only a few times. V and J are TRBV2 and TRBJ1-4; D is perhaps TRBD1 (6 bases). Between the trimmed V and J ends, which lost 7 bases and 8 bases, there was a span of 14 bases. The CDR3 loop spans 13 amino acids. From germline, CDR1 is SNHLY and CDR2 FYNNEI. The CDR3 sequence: CASILMRGEKLFF. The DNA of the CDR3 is TGTGCCAGCATTCTCATGAGGGGGGAAAAACTGTTTTTT.

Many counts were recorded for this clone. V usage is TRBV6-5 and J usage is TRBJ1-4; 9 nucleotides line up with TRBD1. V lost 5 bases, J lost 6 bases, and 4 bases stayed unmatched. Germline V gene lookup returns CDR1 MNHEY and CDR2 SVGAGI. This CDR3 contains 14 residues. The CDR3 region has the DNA TGTGCCAGCAGTACCGGGACAGGGTATGAAAAACTGTTTTTT. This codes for CASSTGTGYEKLFF.

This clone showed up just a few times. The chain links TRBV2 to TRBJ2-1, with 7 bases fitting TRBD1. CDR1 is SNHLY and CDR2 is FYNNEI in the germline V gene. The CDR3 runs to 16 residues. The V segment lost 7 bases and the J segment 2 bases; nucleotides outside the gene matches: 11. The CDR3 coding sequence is TGTGCCAGCATCCTCTTCCCCGGGACAGCCTACAATGAGCAGTTCTTC. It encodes CASILFPGTAYNEQFF.

CDR3 sequence reads: CALKRGSNEQFF. CDR3 nucleotide sequence: TGTGCCCTTAAAAGGGGATCCAATGAGCAGTTCTTC. The J gene is TRBJ2-1, the V gene TRBV30; TRBD1 is a possible D gene (5 bases). There are 12 residues in the CDR3. The V end was cut by 8 bases, the J end by 6 bases, with 14 bases between. Germline-derived CDR1 and CDR2 are GTSNPN and SVGIG (reference sequence).

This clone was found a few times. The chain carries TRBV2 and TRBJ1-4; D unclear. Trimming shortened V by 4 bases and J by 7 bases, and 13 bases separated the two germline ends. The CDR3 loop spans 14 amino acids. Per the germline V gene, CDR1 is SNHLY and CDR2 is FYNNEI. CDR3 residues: CASSGGQVTEKLFF. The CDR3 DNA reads TGTGCCAGCAGTGGAGGGCAGGTGACTGAAAAACTGTTTTTT.

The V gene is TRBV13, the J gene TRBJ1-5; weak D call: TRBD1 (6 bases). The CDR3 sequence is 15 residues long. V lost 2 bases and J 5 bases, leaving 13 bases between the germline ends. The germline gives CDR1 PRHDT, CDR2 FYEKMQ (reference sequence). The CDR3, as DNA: TGTGCCAGCAGCTTAAGAGGGGGATTCGATCAGCCCCAGCATTTT. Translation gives CASSLRGGFDQPQHF.

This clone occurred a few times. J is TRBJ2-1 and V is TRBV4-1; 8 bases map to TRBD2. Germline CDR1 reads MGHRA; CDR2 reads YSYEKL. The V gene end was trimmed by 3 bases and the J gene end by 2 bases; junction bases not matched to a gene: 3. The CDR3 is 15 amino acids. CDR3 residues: CASSQAGGPYNEQFF. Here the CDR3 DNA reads TGCGCCAGCAGCCAGGCGGGGGGACCCTACAATGAGCAGTTCTTC.

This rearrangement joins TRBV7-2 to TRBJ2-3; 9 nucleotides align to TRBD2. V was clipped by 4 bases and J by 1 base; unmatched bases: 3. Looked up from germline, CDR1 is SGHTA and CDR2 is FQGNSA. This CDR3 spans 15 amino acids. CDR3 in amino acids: CASSSQRGGTDTQYF. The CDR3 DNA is TGTGCCAGCAGCTCCCAGCGGGGGGGCACAGATACGCAGTATTTT.